This record concerns one T cell receptor beta chain sequence. The data were taken from a study of blood T cell repertoires in COVID-19. The overall study: The origin of the acute and convalescent COVID-19 samples was the United States, Italy and Spain. PBMCs, B-cell-depleted T cells, or T cells provided the cDNA or gDNA that made up the material.

Assay: immunoSEQ multiplex PCR; the TCRdb copy retains only in-frame clones and omits some. The top ten clones hold more than 5% of a sample with 110,000 to 150,000 clones, 85% of them seen once. Participants' own reports of clinical history determined their cohort assignment. Recovered participants had two consecutive negative NP/OP PCR tests, healthcare professional clearance, or symptom resolution. The CDR3 is 14 amino acids. Per germline, CDR1 SGHKS and CDR2 YYEKEE (reference sequence). The ends lost 5 bases at V and 4 bases at J; junction bases unmatched: 2. Sequencing was performed on PBMCs or T cells enriched from blood (not recorded which). The J gene is TRBJ1-4, the V gene TRBV5-5; 10 positions match TRBD1. The clonotype was recovered from a woman in her thirties or forties who had recovered from COVID-19. CDR3 bases: TGTGCCAGCAGGGGACAGGGGCGTAATGAAAAACTGTTTTTT. Translated, it gives CASRGQGRNEKLFF.